This passage covers 15 T cell receptor beta chains from one sample sequenced in a study of shared clonotypes between healthy human individuals. TCRdb's copy holds only in-frame clones and misses some; the assay was immunoSEQ multiplex PCR. The sample consists of 980,000 or so clones, over 75% of them appearing once. The source material was memory CD4+ T cells sorted from blood. Subset described: CD45RA-negative fraction. The receptors here all came from a man younger than 30 in good health.

V is TRBV20-1 and J is TRBJ1-1; no clear D gene. CDR1 and CDR2 (germline): DFQATT, SNEGSKA (reference sequence). Between the trimmed V and J ends, which lost 5 bases and 1 base, there was a span of 2 bases. CDR3 length: 10 amino acids. Here the CDR3 reads CSAWNTEAFF. The CDR3 nucleotides read TGCAGTGCTTGGAACACTGAAGCTTTCTTT.

This sequence joins TRBV19 and TRBJ2-7; D remains ambiguous. V dropped 7 bases and J dropped 1 base, with 14 bases sitting between them. CDR3 size: 14 residues. CDR1 LNHDA and CDR2 SQIVND come from the germline V gene (reference sequence). CDR3 sequence reads: CASKNSGVSYEQYF. The CDR3 region has the DNA TGTGCCAGTAAAAATTCGGGTGTTTCCTACGAGCAGTACTTC.

Concerning this clone: A far larger clone is just one base off, so this is likely a read error. The chain employs TRBV11-3 and TRBJ2-7; TRBD1 is a possible D gene (6 bases). The CDR3 sequence is 11 residues long. Trimming cost V 6 bases and J 5 bases, with 8 bases left between them. Per the germline V gene, CDR1 is SGHNT and CDR2 is YENEEA. The CDR3 spells CASSRGNEQYF. The CDR3 DNA sequence: TGTGCCAGCAGTAGGGGGAACGAGCAGTACTTC.

The chain couples TRBV18 to TRBJ2-3; 8 bases are shared with TRBD2. Germline lookup yields CDR1 KGHSH and CDR2 LQKENI. The length of the CDR3 is 18 residues. With 3 bases clipped from V and 0 bases from J, the junction kept 11 bases outside the gene matches. The CDR3 DNA reads as TGTGCCAGCTCACCTATACTATCGACGGGGGGGAGCACAGATACGCAGTATTTT. Translation gives CASSPILSTGGSTDTQYF.

V usage is TRBV11-2 and J usage is TRBJ1-1; D is unresolved. This CDR3 has 16 amino acids. The V gene's germline CDR1 is SGHAT and CDR2 FQNNGV. The V gene lost 1 base and the J gene lost 0 bases, with 12 bases spanning the gap. In DNA form, the CDR3 reads TGTGCCAGCAGCTTAGGTGAGTCAACTATGAACACTGAAGCTTTCTTT. Residues: CASSLGESTMNTEAFF.

Only one count was recorded for this clone. The chain joins TRBV19 to TRBJ2-3, with no clear D. Germline loops: CDR1 LNHDA, CDR2 SQIVND (reference sequence). V was trimmed by 5 bases and J by 14 bases, leaving 23 bases between them. The CDR3 runs 14 residues. The CDR3 DNA reads as TGTGCCAGTAGTGTCACCTTAGAGAGTTTTGGGCGGTATTTT. It yields the protein CASSVTLESFGRYF. The full variable domain, with the rest looked up from reference TRBV19 and TRBJ2-3, is DGGITQSPKYLFRKEGQNVTLSCEQNLNHDAMYWYRQDPGQGLRLIYYSQIVNDFQKGDIAEGYSVSREKKESFPLTVTSAQKNPTAFYLCASSVTLESFGRYFGPGTRLTVL.

This clone was counted ten times or more. V is TRBV6-5 and J is TRBJ1-2; D remains unclear. Germline V gene lookup returns CDR1 MNHEY and CDR2 SVGAGI. V was pared by 6 bases and J by 8 bases, with 16 bases between. The CDR3 consists of 13 residues. The CDR3 sequence: CASSPGSARGYTF. The CDR3 nucleotides read TGTGCCAGCAGCCCGGGTTCGGCCCGAGGCTACACCTTC.

The chain carries TRBV5-1 and TRBJ2-1; TRBD2 agrees at 15 bases. The CDR3 length is 17 residues. From germline, CDR1 is SGHRS and CDR2 YFSETQ. The J segment lost 4 bases and the V segment lost 4 bases, leaving 6 bases of the junction unmatched. The CDR3 reads CASSTGLAGGVYNEQFF. CDR3 nucleotide sequence: TGCGCCAGCAGCACCGGACTAGCGGGAGGGGTGTACAATGAGCAGTTCTTC.

About this clone: In the same sample, other DNA sequences code for this CDR3. The chain employs TRBV7-2 and TRBJ1-4; D might be TRBD1 (6 bases). The CDR3 covers 15 residues. Germline V gene data show CDR1 as SGHTA and CDR2 as FQGNSA. V lost 2 bases, J lost 0 bases, and 7 bases lay in between. The CDR3 nucleotides are TGTGCCAGCAGCTTAAGGGGGACAACTAATGAAAAACTGTTTTTT. Residues: CASSLRGTTNEKLFF.

V is TRBV28 and J is TRBJ2-7; TRBD1 matches at 9 bases. CDR1 and CDR2 (germline): MDHEN, SYDVKM. The CDR3 consists of 16 residues. V gave up 7 bases and J gave up 0 bases; unmatched junction bases: 10. The CDR3 nucleotides read TGTGCCAGCAAATCAGTAGGGACAGGGATCTCCTACGAGCAGTACTTC. As protein: CASKSVGTGISYEQYF.

This clone has a handful of counts. The genes are TRBV14 and TRBJ1-1, with 8 positions matching TRBD1. The ends lost 3 bases at V and 4 bases at J; junction bases unmatched: 7. This CDR3 comprises 15 residues. Germline V gives CDR1 SGHDN, CDR2 FVKESK. The CDR3 loop reads CASSQLYRGGTEAFF. The CDR3 DNA reads TGTGCCAGCAGCCAGTTGTACAGGGGGGGCACTGAAGCTTTCTTT.

The chain couples TRBV28 to TRBJ1-2, with a weak D call TRBD1 (5 bases). Germline V gene data show CDR1 as MDHEN and CDR2 as SYDVKM. Trimming left V 6 bases short and J 7 bases short, with 12 bases between. This CDR3 is built from 12 residues. CDR3 DNA: TGTGCCAGCAGCGAAATGAGGGGTGGCTACACCTTC. Translation: CASSEMRGGYTF.

This chain uses TRBV2 with TRBJ2-6; TRBD1 is a possible D gene (6 bases). Per the germline V gene, CDR1 is SNHLY and CDR2 is FYNNEI. The length of the CDR3 is 14 residues. V was shortened by 6 bases and J by 7 bases, with 13 bases between the two germline ends. The chain's CDR3 is CASRKNREANVLTF. DNA of the CDR3: TGTGCCAGCAGAAAAAACAGGGAAGCCAACGTCCTGACTTTC.

The chain joins TRBV29-1 to TRBJ2-1, with TRBD2 identical over 9 bases. The CDR3 covers 15 residues. Unmatched junction bases numbered 10, after V lost 8 bases and J lost 2 bases. Germline CDR1 and CDR2: SQVTM and ANQGSEA. The CDR3 coding sequence is TGCAGCCCAATTGGGGCTAGCGGGACCTACAATGAGCAGTTCTTC. Protein: CSPIGASGTYNEQFF.

As for this clone: This sample includes further DNA sequences coding for the same CDR3. The rearrangement links TRBV5-1 to TRBJ2-7; weak D call: TRBD1 (6 bases). Trimming left V 4 bases short and J 4 bases short, with 12 bases between. CDR1 is SGHRS and CDR2 is YFSETQ in the germline V gene. CDR3 length: 13 amino acids. The CDR3 reads CASSLDSGYEQYF. Written as DNA, the CDR3 is TGCGCCAGCAGCCTGGACAGTGGGTACGAGCAGTACTTC.